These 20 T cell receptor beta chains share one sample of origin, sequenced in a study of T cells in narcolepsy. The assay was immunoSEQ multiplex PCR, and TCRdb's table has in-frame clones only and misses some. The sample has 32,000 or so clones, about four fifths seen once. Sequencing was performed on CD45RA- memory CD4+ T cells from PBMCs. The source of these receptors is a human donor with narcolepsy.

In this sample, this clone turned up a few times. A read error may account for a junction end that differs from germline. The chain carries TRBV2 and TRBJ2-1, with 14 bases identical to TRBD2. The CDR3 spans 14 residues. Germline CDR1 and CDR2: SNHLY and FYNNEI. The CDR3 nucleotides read TGTGCCAGCAGTGACGGACTAGCGGGGGGCGGGCAGATCTTC. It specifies CASSDGLAGGGQIF.

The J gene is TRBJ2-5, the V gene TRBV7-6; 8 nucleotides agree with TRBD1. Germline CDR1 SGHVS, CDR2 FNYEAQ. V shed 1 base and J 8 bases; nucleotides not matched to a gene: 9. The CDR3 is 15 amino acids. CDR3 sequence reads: CASSLGRGQDPTQYF. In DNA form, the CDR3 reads TGTGCCAGCAGCTTAGGCAGGGGGCAGGACCCCACCCAGTACTTC.

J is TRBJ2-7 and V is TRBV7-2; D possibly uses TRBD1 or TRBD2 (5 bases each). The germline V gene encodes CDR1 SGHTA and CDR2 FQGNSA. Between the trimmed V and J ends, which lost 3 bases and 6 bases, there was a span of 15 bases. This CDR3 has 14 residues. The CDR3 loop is CASSLVLGRSEQYF. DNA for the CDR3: TGTGCCAGCAGCTTGGTTCTGGGACGAAGCGAGCAGTACTTC.

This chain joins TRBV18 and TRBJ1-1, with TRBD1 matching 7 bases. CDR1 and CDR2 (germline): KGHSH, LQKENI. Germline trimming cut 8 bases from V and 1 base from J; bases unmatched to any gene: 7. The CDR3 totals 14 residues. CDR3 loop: CASGGDSENTEAFF. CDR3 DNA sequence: TGTGCCAGCGGCGGGGACAGCGAGAACACTGAAGCTTTCTTT.

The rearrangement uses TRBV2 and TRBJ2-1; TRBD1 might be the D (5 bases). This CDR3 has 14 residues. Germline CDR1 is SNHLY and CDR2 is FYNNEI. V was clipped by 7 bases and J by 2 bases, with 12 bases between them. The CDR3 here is CASIAGHTYNEQFF. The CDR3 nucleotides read TGTGCCAGCATTGCAGGGCACACCTACAATGAGCAGTTCTTC.

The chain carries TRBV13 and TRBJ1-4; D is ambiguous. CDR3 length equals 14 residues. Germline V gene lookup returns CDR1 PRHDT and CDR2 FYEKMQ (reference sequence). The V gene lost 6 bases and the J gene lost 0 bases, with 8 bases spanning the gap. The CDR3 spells CASRPGTTNEKLFF. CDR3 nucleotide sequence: TGTGCCAGCAGGCCGGGAACAACTAATGAAAAACTGTTTTTT.

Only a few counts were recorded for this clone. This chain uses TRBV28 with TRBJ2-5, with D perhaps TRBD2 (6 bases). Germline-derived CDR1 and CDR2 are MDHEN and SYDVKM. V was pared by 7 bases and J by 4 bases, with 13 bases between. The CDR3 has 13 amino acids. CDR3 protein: CASNLGGVETQYF. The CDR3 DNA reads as TGTGCCAGCAACCTGGGGGGAGTAGAGACCCAGTACTTC. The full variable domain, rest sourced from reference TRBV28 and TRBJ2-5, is DVKVTQSSRYLVKRTGEKVFLECVQDMDHENMFWYRQDPGLGLRLIYFSYDVKMKEKGDIPEGYSVSREKKERFSLILESASTNQTSMYLCASNLGGVETQYFGPGTRLLVL.

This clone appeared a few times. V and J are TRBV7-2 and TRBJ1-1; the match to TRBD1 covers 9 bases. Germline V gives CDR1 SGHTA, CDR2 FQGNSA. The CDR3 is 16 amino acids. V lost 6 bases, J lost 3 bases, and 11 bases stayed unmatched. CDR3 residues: CASSPIRDRVDTEAFF. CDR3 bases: TGTGCCAGCAGTCCCATCAGGGACAGGGTCGACACTGAAGCTTTCTTT. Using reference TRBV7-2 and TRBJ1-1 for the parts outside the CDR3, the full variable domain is GAGVSQSPSNKVTEKGKDVELRCDPISGHTALYWYRQSLGQGLEFLIYFQGNSAPDKSGLPSDRFSAERTGGSVSTLTIQRTQQEDSAVYLCASSPIRDRVDTEAFFGQGTRLTVV.

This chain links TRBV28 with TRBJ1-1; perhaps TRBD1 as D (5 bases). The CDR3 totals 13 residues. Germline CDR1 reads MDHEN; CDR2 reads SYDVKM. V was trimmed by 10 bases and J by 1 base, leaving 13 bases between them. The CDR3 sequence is CATIQTANTEAFF. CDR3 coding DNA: TGTGCCACAATTCAGACAGCGAACACTGAAGCTTTCTTT.

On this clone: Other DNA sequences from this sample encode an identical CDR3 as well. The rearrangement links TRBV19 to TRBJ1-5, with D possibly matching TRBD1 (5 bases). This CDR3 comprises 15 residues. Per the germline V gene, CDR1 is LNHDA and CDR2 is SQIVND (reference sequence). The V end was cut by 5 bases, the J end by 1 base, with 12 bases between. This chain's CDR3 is CASSPDRFSNQPQHF. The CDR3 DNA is TGTGCCAGTAGTCCAGACAGATTCAGCAATCAGCCCCAGCATTTT.

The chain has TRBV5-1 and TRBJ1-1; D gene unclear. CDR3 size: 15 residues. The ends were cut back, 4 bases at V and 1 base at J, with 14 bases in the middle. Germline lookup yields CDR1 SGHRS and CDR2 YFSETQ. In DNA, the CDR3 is TGCGCCAGCAGCGCCTTCCCTGGGGAGAACACTGAAGCTTTCTTT. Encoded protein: CASSAFPGENTEAFF.

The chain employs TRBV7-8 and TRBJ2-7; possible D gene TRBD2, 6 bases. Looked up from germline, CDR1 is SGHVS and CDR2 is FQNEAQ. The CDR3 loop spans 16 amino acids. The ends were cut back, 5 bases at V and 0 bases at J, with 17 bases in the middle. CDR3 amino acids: CASSLGPAGFSYEQYF. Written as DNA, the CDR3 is TGTGCCAGCAGCCTCGGGCCGGCGGGGTTCTCCTACGAGCAGTACTTC.

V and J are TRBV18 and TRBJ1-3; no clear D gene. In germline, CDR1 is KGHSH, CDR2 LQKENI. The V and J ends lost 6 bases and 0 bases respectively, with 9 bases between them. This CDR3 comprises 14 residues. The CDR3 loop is CASSSSSSGNTIYF. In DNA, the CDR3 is TGTGCCAGCTCCAGTAGCAGCTCTGGAAACACCATATATTTT. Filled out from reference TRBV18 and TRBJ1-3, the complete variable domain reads NAGVMQNPRHLVRRRGQEARLRCSPMKGHSHVYWYRQLPEEGLKFMVYLQKENIIDESGMPKERFSAEFPKEGPSILRIQQVVRGDSAAYFCASSSSSSGNTIYFGEGSWLTVV.

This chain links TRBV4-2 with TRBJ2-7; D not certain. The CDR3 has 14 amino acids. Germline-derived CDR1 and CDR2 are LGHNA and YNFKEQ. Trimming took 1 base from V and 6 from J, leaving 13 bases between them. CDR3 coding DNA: TGTGCCAGCAGCCAAGGAGGCCTGACCCGCGAGCAGTACTTC. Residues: CASSQGGLTREQYF.

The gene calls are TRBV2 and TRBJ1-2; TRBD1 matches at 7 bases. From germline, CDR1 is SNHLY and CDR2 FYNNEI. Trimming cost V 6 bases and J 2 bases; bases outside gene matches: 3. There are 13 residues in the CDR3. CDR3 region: CASSPGQNYGYTF. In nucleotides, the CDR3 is TGTGCCAGCAGCCCGGGACAGAACTATGGCTACACCTTC.

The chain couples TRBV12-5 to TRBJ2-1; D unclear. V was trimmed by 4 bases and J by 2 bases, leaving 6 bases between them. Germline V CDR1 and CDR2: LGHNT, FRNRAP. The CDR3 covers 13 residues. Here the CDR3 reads CASGSTTYNEQFF. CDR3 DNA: TGTGCTAGTGGTTCCACGACCTACAATGAGCAGTTCTTC.

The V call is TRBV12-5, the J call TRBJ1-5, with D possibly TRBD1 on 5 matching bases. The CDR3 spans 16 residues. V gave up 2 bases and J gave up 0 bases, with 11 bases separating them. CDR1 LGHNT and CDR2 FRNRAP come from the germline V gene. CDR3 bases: TGTGCTAGTGGTTTGTTGGCAGGGAATAGCAATCAGCCCCAGCATTTT. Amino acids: CASGLLAGNSNQPQHF.

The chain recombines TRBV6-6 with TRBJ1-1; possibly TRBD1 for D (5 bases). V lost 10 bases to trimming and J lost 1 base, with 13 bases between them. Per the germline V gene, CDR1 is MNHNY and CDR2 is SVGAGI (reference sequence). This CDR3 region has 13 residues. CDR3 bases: TGTGCCACCGGAAGGGGAGGGAACACTGAAGCTTTCTTT. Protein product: CATGRGGNTEAFF.

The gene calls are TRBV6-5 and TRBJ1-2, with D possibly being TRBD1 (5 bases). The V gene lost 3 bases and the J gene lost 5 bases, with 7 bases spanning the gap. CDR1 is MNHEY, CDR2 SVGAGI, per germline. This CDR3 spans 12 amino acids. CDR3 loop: CASSYGGYGYTF. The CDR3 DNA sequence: TGTGCCAGCAGTTATGGGGGTTATGGCTACACCTTC.

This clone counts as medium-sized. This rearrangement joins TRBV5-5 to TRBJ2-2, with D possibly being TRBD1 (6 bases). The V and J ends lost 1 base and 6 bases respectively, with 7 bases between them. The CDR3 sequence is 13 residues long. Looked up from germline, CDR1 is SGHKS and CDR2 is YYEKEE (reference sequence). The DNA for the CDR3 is TGTGCCAGCAGCTTGAGGACAGCCGGGGAGCTGTTTTTT. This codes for CASSLRTAGELFF. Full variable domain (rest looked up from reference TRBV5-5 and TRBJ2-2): DAGVTQSPTHLIKTRGQQVTLRCSPISGHKSVSWYQQVLGQGPQFIFQYYEKEERGRGNFPDRFSARQFPNYSSELNVNALLLGDSALYLCASSLRTAGELFFGEGSRLTVL.